The source of this TCR beta chain is a study (dated by TCRdb to the mid-2010s). At the level of the whole study: The study examined whether tumor-infiltrating Tregs in breast cancer are drawn from blood Tregs or arise in situ by conversion from other CD4+ T cell subsets. Findings and caveats that apply to the study as a whole: The TCR gene usage of tumor memory CD4+ T cells clustered together with blood and lymph node memory CD4+ cells and with lymph node naive CD4+ cells. The validation in the larger cohort was limited to a single TCR beta V-J rearrangement instead of whole repertoires. The TCR alpha and beta sequences of tumor-infiltrating Tregs showed the greatest overlap with tumor naive CD4+ T cells, followed by blood naive CD4+ T cells. Across roughly 25 patients, roughly 13% of tumor Treg TRBV12-4/TRBJ1-2 sequences were found to be shared with naive CD4+ cells, compared with under 2.4% shared with blood Tregs or memory cells.

Judged by its sample share, this clonotype qualifies as large (0.1 to 1%). Its antigen specificity is not known. No base quality values were provided; no much bigger clone lies one nucleotide off. The library came from multiplex PCR. The sequencer was an Ion Torrent PGM. In the approximately 21-patient analysis, TRBV12-4/TRBJ1-2 clonotypes were amplified using adaptor-ligated barcode primers. The Ion Personal Genome Machine system was used to sequence TRBV12-4/TRBJ1-2 amplicons from the 23-patient cohort. Processing in the source paper ran as follows. For each of nine subset-tissue groups, sequencing data from the five patients were combined, and the groups were compared by unsupervised clustering of TCR gene usage. The Morisita-Horn index was used to calculate repertoire similarity, with shared sequences weighted according to their contribution to each repertoire. TCRdb took the public reads, trimmed them with fastp at Q25, ran MiXCR for clone calling and kept in-frame beta chains. Each CDR3 protein gets just one entry, which takes the most common genes and DNA from the rows behind it. None of the V and J calls come from the authors' own analysis; TCRdb made them. Counted in this sample were 700 to 950 distinct CDR3 sequences; around 6% of them appeared once. The ten largest clones add up to approximately 17% of the sample.

Memory CD4+ T cells were isolated as CD4+CD45RO+CD25- cells. In a larger group of approximately 24 breast cancer patients, a single TRBV12-4/TRBJ1-2 rearrangement was sequenced in tumor Tregs and in blood Treg, naive and memory CD4+ cells. Ficoll density gradient centrifugation was used to isolate mononuclear cells from either lymph nodes or roughly 50 ml of peripheral blood. Sorted cell populations were confirmed by FACS to exceed 90% purity. V loses 1 base, J loses 4 bases, and the germline ends lie 10 bases apart. There are 14 amino acids in the CDR3, from cysteine to phenylalanine inclusive. Left in the record is the CDR3 DNA by itself, 42 bases read in frame from the first base.

The sequence was collected from a female donor with breast cancer. This chain is built from TRBV12-3 or TRBV12-4 and TRBJ1-2, and TRBD1 may be the D gene, going by 5 matching bases. Sequenced input: memory CD4+ T cells sorted from blood. The sample's cell subset or site label, decoded: memory CD4+ T cells, CD4+CD45RO+CD25-. The sequence in DNA is TGTGCCAGCAGTTTAGGCGGCAGGGCCTATGGCTACACCTTC. Its translation reads: CASSLGGRAYGYTF.